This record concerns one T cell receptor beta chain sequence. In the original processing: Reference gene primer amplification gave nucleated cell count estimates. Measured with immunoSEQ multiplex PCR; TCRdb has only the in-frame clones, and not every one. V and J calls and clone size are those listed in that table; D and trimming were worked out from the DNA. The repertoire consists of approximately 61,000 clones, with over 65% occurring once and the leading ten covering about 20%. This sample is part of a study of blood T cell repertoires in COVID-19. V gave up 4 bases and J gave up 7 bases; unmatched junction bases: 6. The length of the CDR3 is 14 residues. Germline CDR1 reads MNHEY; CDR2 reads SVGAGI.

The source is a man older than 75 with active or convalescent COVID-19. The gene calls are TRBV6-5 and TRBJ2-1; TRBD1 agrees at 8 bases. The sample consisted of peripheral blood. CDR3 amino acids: CASSFQGAVNEQFF. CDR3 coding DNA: TGTGCCAGCAGTTTTCAGGGGGCAGTGAATGAGCAGTTCTTC.